This T cell receptor (beta chain) is drawn from a study of metastatic and nonmetastatic thyroid tumors. In the study overall: For malignant and benign thyroid patients, tumor or nodule tissue and blood were the sources whose repertoires were compared. Findings of the study overall: TCR beta diversity was reportedly significantly higher in malignant thyroid tumors than benign nodules, in blood and tumor.

In germline, CDR1 is LGHNA, CDR2 YNFKEQ. Trimming removed 6 bases at V and 7 bases at J, with 9 bases between. The CDR3 is 12 amino acids. This clone has a count of ten or more. Its target is unknown. In the original processing: Built for papillary thyroid cancer, a distant-metastasis classifier drew on CDR3 differences across clinicopathological groups. TCRdb reprocessed the PCR reads using MiXCR. TCRdb, rather than the study authors, made the V and J calls. The repertoire includes about 85,000 clones, roughly 8.6% of them detected once, and roughly 9% sits in the top ten. Treatment of any kind had been given to no patient before thyroid surgery.

The clonotype comes from a female donor with papillary thyroid cancer or a benign thyroid nodule (not recorded which). Some clones in this sample may be carry-over from other donors' samples. Sequencing was done on a sample of blood. The chain links TRBV4-2 to TRBJ2-2; D not certain. The CDR3 spells CASSFRGGELFF. CDR3 DNA sequence: TGTGCCAGCAGTTTCAGAGGCGGGGAGCTGTTTTTT.